The next 15 T cell receptor beta chains were all read from a single sample in a study of CD8+CD57+ T cells in acquired aplastic anemia. Genomic DNA, serving as template, underwent TCR beta VDJ and CDR3 profiling. TCRdb processed the reads anew with MiXCR; each CDR3 protein has one entry. Here the sample spans around 180,000 distinct CDR3 sequences, around 60% being singletons. The source material was sorted CD4+, CD8+, or CD8+CD57+ T cells (not recorded which) from PBMCs. Receptor source: a human donor in good health.

The sample holds a few counts of this clonotype. The J gene is TRBJ1-1, the V gene TRBV28; 8 nucleotides line up with TRBD1. Unmatched junction bases numbered 7, after V lost 3 bases and J lost 4 bases. This CDR3 comprises 15 residues. Germline V gene lookup returns CDR1 MDHEN and CDR2 SYDVKM. This CDR3 reads CASSFPRQGSTEAFF. In DNA form, the CDR3 reads TGTGCCAGCAGTTTCCCCCGACAGGGGAGCACTGAAGCTTTCTTT. The variable domain in full, with the rest retrieved from reference TRBV28 and TRBJ1-1, is DVKVTQSSRYLVKRTGEKVFLECVQDMDHENMFWYRQDPGLGLRLIYFSYDVKMKEKGDIPEGYSVSREKKERFSLILESASTNQTSMYLCASSFPRQGSTEAFFGQGTRLTVV.

This clonotype was picked up many times. This chain links TRBV6-1 with TRBJ2-7; D remains unclear. This CDR3 is 15 amino acids long. V was shortened by 1 base and J by 3 bases, with 13 bases between the two germline ends. Germline V gene data show CDR1 as MNHNS and CDR2 as SASEGT. CDR3 sequence (DNA): TGTGCCAGCAGTGAAGGTAGTACTTCTTACTACGAGCAGTACTTC. Amino acid sequence: CASSEGSTSYYEQYF.

This clonotype was picked up many times. The chain is built from TRBV13 and TRBJ1-1; 9 bases are shared with TRBD1. Germline V gene lookup returns CDR1 PRHDT and CDR2 FYEKMQ (reference sequence). CDR3 size: 15 residues. J gave up 5 bases and V 6 bases, and 10 bases lay outside the gene matches. CDR3 protein: CASSSQGARGTEAFF. In DNA, the CDR3 is TGTGCCAGCAGTTCACAGGGGGCCCGGGGAACTGAAGCTTTCTTT.

The chain combines TRBV7-9 with TRBJ2-1; 8 nucleotides agree with TRBD1. The CDR3 spans 14 residues. Germline CDR1 and CDR2: SEHNR and FQNEAQ (reference sequence). J lost 16 bases, V lost 5 bases, and 16 bases had no gene match. CDR3 bases: TGTGCCAGCAGCCCAGGGGGCGGCGAAAATGGGCAATTCTTC. This gives the protein CASSPGGGENGQFF. The full variable domain, rest sourced from reference TRBV7-9 and TRBJ2-1, is DTGVSQNPRHKITKRGQNVTFRCDPISEHNRLYWYRQTLGQGPEFLTYFQNEAQLEKSRLLSDRFSAERPKGSFSTLEIQRTEQGDSAMYLCASSPGGGENGQFFGPGTRLTVL.

The chain has TRBV24-1 and TRBJ2-3; 10 bases map to TRBD1. The CDR3 loop spans 18 amino acids. The J segment lost 4 bases and the V segment lost 8 bases, leaving 17 bases of the junction unmatched. Germline lookup yields CDR1 KGHDR and CDR2 SFDVKD. CDR3 DNA: TGTGCCACCATCATGATCTTGACCGGGACAGGGGTAGCAGATACGCAGTATTTT. Residues: CATIMILTGTGVADTQYF.

This clonotype has a single count. The chain uses TRBV2 and TRBJ1-2; TRBD1 matches 8 bases. CDR3 length equals 14 residues. Trimming took 5 bases from V and 6 from J; bases not matched to a gene: 8. Germline V gives CDR1 SNHLY, CDR2 FYNNEI. The CDR3 is CASSSGQGLDGYTF. The DNA for the CDR3 is TGTGCCAGCAGTTCCGGACAGGGCCTAGATGGCTACACCTTC.

With respect to this clonotype: Its ends do not fully match the called genes, so a read error is possible. V usage is TRBV20-1 and J usage is TRBJ2-5; D is undetermined. The V gene's germline CDR1 is DFQATT and CDR2 SNEGSKA (reference sequence). The CDR3 is made up of 10 amino acids. CDR3: CSARGETRYF. In DNA form, the CDR3 reads TGCAGTGCTAGAGGAGAGACCCGGTACTTC.

The chain is built from TRBV2 and TRBJ2-1; D unresolved. CDR3 size: 17 residues. The V end was cut by 2 bases, the J end by 5 bases, with 19 bases between. The germline V gene has CDR1 SNHLY and CDR2 FYNNEI. CDR3 sequence: CASSEMDATAGNNEQFF. CDR3 in DNA: TGTGCCAGCAGTGAAATGGACGCCACGGCCGGCAACAATGAGCAGTTCTTC.

With respect to this clonotype: One end of the junction does not line up with germline, which may come from a read error. The rearrangement links TRBV7-9 to TRBJ1-6; D is unresolved. Germline CDR1 and CDR2: SEHNR and FQNEAQ (reference sequence). The length of the CDR3 is 13 residues. The CDR3 protein is CGSNLPGNSPLHF. CDR3 DNA sequence: TGTGGCAGCAACTTGCCCGGGAATTCACCCCTCCACTTT.

This chain connects TRBV9 to TRBJ2-3, with D unresolved. The CDR3 is made up of 14 amino acids. Germline CDR1 reads SGDLS; CDR2 reads YYNGEE. Between the trimmed V and J ends, which lost 0 bases and 6 bases, there was a span of 11 bases. CDR3 sequence reads: CASSVAPDGDTQYF. CDR3 DNA: TGTGCCAGCAGCGTAGCCCCGGACGGGGATACGCAGTATTTT.

V and J are TRBV19 and TRBJ1-2; D may be TRBD1 (5 bases). The V gene lost 3 bases and the J gene lost 3 bases, with 14 bases spanning the gap. Germline CDR1 LNHDA, CDR2 SQIVND (reference sequence). The CDR3 is made up of 15 amino acids. The CDR3 coding sequence is TGTGCCAGTAGTATGGTCCGGGGCCAATACTATGGCTACACCTTC. Translated: CASSMVRGQYYGYTF. The variable domain in full, with the rest retrieved from reference TRBV19 and TRBJ1-2, is DGGITQSPKYLFRKEGQNVTLSCEQNLNHDAMYWYRQDPGQGLRLIYYSQIVNDFQKGDIAEGYSVSREKKESFPLTVTSAQKNPTAFYLCASSMVRGQYYGYTFGSGTRLTVV.

About this clonotype itself: A single base separates this from a much larger clone, so it may be a read error. The chain is built from TRBV6-5 and TRBJ2-1; 10 bases map to TRBD2. CDR3 size: 14 residues. The germline V gene encodes CDR1 MNHEY and CDR2 SVGAGI. The CDR3 nucleotides are TGTGCCAGCAGTTCTAGCGGGAGCCGCAATGAGCAGTCCTTC. This gives the protein CASSSSGSRNEQSF.

This rearrangement joins TRBV7-9 to TRBJ2-7; D might be TRBD1 (6 bases). Per the germline V gene, CDR1 is SEHNR and CDR2 is FQNEAQ (reference sequence). This CDR3 is 15 amino acids long. Deletions cut 5 bases from V and 2 bases from J, with 16 bases between. The CDR3 sequence is CASSQTGRSPYEQYF. CDR3 nucleotides: TGTGCCAGCAGCCAAACAGGGAGAAGCCCCTACGAGCAGTACTTC.

This clonotype was observed many times. This rearrangement joins TRBV6-6 to TRBJ2-5; TRBD2 matches 7 bases. Germline loops: CDR1 MNHNY, CDR2 SVGAGI (reference sequence). V was clipped by 7 bases and J by 1 base; unmatched bases: 9. The CDR3 extends over 15 amino acids. Here the CDR3 DNA reads TGTGCCAGCAACAAGGCGGGGGAATTCCAAGAGACCCAGTACTTC. Translating it yields CASNKAGEFQETQYF.

This clonotype was found many times. The junction departs from the called germline gene at one end, perhaps through a read error. The V gene is TRBV7-7, the J gene TRBJ2-5; D perhaps matches TRBD2 (5 bases). Looked up from germline, CDR1 is SSHAT and CDR2 is FNYEAQ (reference sequence). The CDR3 sequence is 13 residues long. The CDR3 is CASSFWRGETQYF. The CDR3 nucleotides are TGTGCTAGCAGCTTTTGGCGAGGGGAGACCCAGTACTTC.